A single sample gave rise to the 24 T cell receptor beta chains below, sequenced in a study of PD-1 blockade in classical Hodgkin lymphoma. All trial patients relapsed after autologous stem cell transplantation. Produced via immunoSEQ multiplex PCR; TCRdb's table is partial and in-frame only. The table has 75,000 to 100,000 clones, roughly four fifths seen once. The sequencing here drew on peripheral blood mononuclear cells (PBMCs), taken before the second cycle of nivolumab. The origin of the receptors is a human donor with classical Hodgkin lymphoma.

The rearrangement uses TRBV6-1 and TRBJ2-5; perhaps TRBD1 as D (6 bases). This CDR3 spans 12 amino acids. The germline V gene has CDR1 MNHNS and CDR2 SASEGT. Trimming removed 9 bases from V and 5 bases from J, with 13 bases in between. This chain's CDR3 is CASAHQGETQYF. The DNA for the CDR3 is TGTGCCAGTGCACACCAGGGGGAGACCCAGTACTTC.

The V call is TRBV19, the J call TRBJ2-7; D uncertain. Germline V gene sequence: CDR1 LNHDA, CDR2 SQIVND (reference sequence). The CDR3 has 13 residues. V was clipped by 8 bases and J by 4 bases, with 15 bases between them. CDR3 loop: CASESGLGYEQYF. The DNA for the CDR3 is TGTGCCAGTGAATCGGGCCTTGGATACGAGCAGTACTTC.

The chain links TRBV19 to TRBJ1-5, with a tentative D call TRBD1 (5 bases). The CDR3 length is 15 residues. Germline values: CDR1 LNHDA, CDR2 SQIVND (reference sequence). Deletions cut 3 bases from V and 4 bases from J, with 13 bases between. CDR3 amino acids: CASSIFRGDNQPQHF. The CDR3 nucleotides read TGTGCCAGTAGTATCTTCCGAGGGGATAATCAGCCCCAGCATTTT.

J is TRBJ1-5 and V is TRBV7-2, with a weak D call TRBD1 (5 bases). The germline V and J ends were trimmed by 2 bases and 4 bases, with 15 bases remaining between them. This CDR3 is 16 amino acids long. Germline assignment: CDR1 SGHTA and CDR2 FQGNSA. The CDR3: CASSLYPMGGNQPQHF. The DNA of the CDR3 is TGTGCCAGCAGCTTATATCCGATGGGGGGTAATCAGCCCCAGCATTTT.

The chain joins TRBV5-1 to TRBJ2-7, with unresolved D. V lost 5 bases, J lost 2 bases, and 11 bases lay in between. The CDR3 sequence is 13 residues long. Germline V gives CDR1 SGHRS, CDR2 YFSETQ. CDR3 in DNA: TGCGCCAGCAGTCAGGACGTGCCCTACGAGCAGTACTTC. Translation gives CASSQDVPYEQYF.

The V and J genes are TRBV18 and TRBJ1-3; D call uncertain. There are 17 residues in the CDR3. In germline, CDR1 is KGHSH, CDR2 LQKENI. V dropped 2 bases and J dropped 0 bases, with 14 bases sitting between them. DNA for the CDR3: TGTGCCAGCTCACCAGTCGGTAGCAGGATCTCTGGAAACACCATATATTTT. It specifies CASSPVGSRISGNTIYF.

The rearrangement joins TRBV30 to TRBJ1-4; D is unresolved. This CDR3 has 13 amino acids. V gave up 5 bases and J gave up 0 bases, with 7 bases separating them. The germline V gene encodes CDR1 GTSNPN and CDR2 SVGIG (reference sequence). The DNA of the CDR3 is TGTGCCTGGTCCTGGGCAACTAATGAAAAACTGTTTTTT. Translated, it gives CAWSWATNEKLFF.

The chain has TRBV28 and TRBJ1-3, with D possibly matching TRBD1 (6 bases). CDR1 is MDHEN and CDR2 is SYDVKM in the germline V gene. This CDR3 region has 16 residues. V shed 5 bases and J shed 0 bases, with 14 bases lying between them. In DNA, the CDR3 is TGTGCCAGCAGTCCCGGGGGCAGGGCCTCTGGAAACACCATATATTTT. It encodes CASSPGGRASGNTIYF.

The genes are TRBV10-3 and TRBJ2-1, with a weak D call TRBD1 (6 bases). The V gene lost 6 bases and the J gene lost 5 bases, with 11 bases spanning the gap. Germline V gives CDR1 ENHRY, CDR2 SYGVKD. This CDR3 region has 13 residues. In nucleotides, the CDR3 is TGTGCCATCAGCCCTGGACAGAACAATGAGCAGTTCTTC. The encoded protein is CAISPGQNNEQFF.

The CDR3 sequence is CASRGGLADYEQYF. CDR3 DNA sequence: TGTGCCAGCAGGGGGGGGCTAGCGGACTACGAGCAGTACTTC. The V and J genes are TRBV2 and TRBJ2-7, with a possible D match to TRBD2 (7 bases). The CDR3 covers 14 residues. Germline loops: CDR1 SNHLY, CDR2 FYNNEI. V lost 6 bases and J lost 3, with 15 bases in between.

A note on this clone: Different DNA sequences within this sample yield the same CDR3. V gene TRBV29-1 combines with J gene TRBJ1-1, with D unclear. The germline gives CDR1 SQVTM, CDR2 ANQGSEA. The CDR3 is 12 amino acids. The V gene lost 2 bases and the J gene lost 5 bases, with 9 bases spanning the gap. The CDR3 is CSVEREGTEAFF. For the CDR3, the DNA is TGCAGCGTTGAACGAGAGGGAACTGAAGCTTTCTTT.

This chain uses TRBV29-1 with TRBJ2-7; D not certain. The CDR3 length is 12 residues. V lost 4 bases and J 0 bases, leaving 7 bases between the germline ends. The germline V gene has CDR1 SQVTM and CDR2 ANQGSEA. As DNA, the CDR3 is TGCAGCGTTGGGGCGGCCTCCTACGAGCAGTACTTC. It codes for CSVGAASYEQYF.

The V call is TRBV19, the J call TRBJ2-7; 9 nucleotides align to TRBD1. V gave up 8 bases and J gave up 2 bases; unmatched junction bases: 7. CDR3 length: 14 amino acids. Looked up from germline, CDR1 is LNHDA and CDR2 is SQIVND (reference sequence). The CDR3 DNA sequence: TGTGCCAGTTCCCACGGACAGGGGACCTACGAGCAGTACTTC. This encodes CASSHGQGTYEQYF. The complete variable domain, with remaining parts taken from reference TRBV19 and TRBJ2-7, reads DGGITQSPKYLFRKEGQNVTLSCEQNLNHDAMYWYRQDPGQGLRLIYYSQIVNDFQKGDIAEGYSVSREKKESFPLTVTSAQKNPTAFYLCASSHGQGTYEQYFGPGTRLTVT.

The CDR3 nucleotides are TGCAGCGTTGAAGAAGGGACAGGGGGGGAGACCCAGTACTTC. Protein product: CSVEEGTGGETQYF. V gene TRBV29-1 combines with J gene TRBJ2-5, with TRBD1 matching over 11 bases. After removal of 0 bases from V and 5 bases from J, the junction contained 2 bases not matched to a gene. Germline V gene lookup returns CDR1 SQVTM and CDR2 ANQGSEA. CDR3 size: 14 residues.

The genes are TRBV19 and TRBJ2-7; possible D gene TRBD1, 7 bases. V was cut by 3 bases and J by 2 bases, with 11 bases left in between. The CDR3 spans 14 residues. CDR1 is LNHDA and CDR2 is SQIVND in the germline V gene (reference sequence). The chain's CDR3 is CASSIGRGAYEQYF. CDR3 in DNA: TGTGCCAGTAGTATTGGCAGGGGGGCCTACGAGCAGTACTTC.

V gene TRBV29-1 combines with J gene TRBJ2-6; 10 nucleotides line up with TRBD1. The trim removed 4 bases at V and 3 bases at J, leaving 6 bases unmatched. The CDR3 has 16 amino acids. In germline, CDR1 is SQVTM, CDR2 ANQGSEA. CDR3 in DNA: TGCAGCGTTGTGGGACAGGGGTCGTTTGGGGCCAACGTCCTGACTTTC. This sequence encodes CSVVGQGSFGANVLTF. The whole variable domain, remainder taken from reference TRBV29-1 and TRBJ2-6, is SAVISQKPSRDICQRGTSLTIQCQVDSQVTMMFWYRQQPGQSLTLIATANQGSEATYESGFVIDKFPISRPNLTFSTLTVSNMSPEDSSIYLCSVVGQGSFGANVLTFGAGSRLTVL.

CDR3 sequence: CASSPNAPGGYEQYF. The CDR3 DNA reads as TGTGCCAGTAGCCCAAACGCCCCAGGGGGCTACGAGCAGTACTTC. The chain uses TRBV19 and TRBJ2-7, with 7 bases aligning to TRBD1. The CDR3 covers 15 residues. With V trimmed by 6 bases and J by 3 bases, 11 bases remained unmatched. Germline CDR1 is LNHDA and CDR2 is SQIVND (reference sequence).

The CDR3 spells CASSPGEGANVLTF. The CDR3, as DNA: TGTGCCAGCTCGCCGGGGGAGGGGGCCAACGTCCTGACTTTC. The chain carries TRBV18 and TRBJ2-6, with D tentatively TRBD2 (6 bases). The CDR3 has 14 residues. V was shortened by 6 bases and J by 4 bases, with 10 bases between the two germline ends. Germline V gene lookup returns CDR1 KGHSH and CDR2 LQKENI.

CDR3 sequence: CSAWAEKLFF. CDR3 DNA sequence: TGCAGTGCCTGGGCTGAAAAACTGTTTTTT. The V gene is TRBV20-1, the J gene TRBJ1-4; no clear D. The CDR3 runs 10 residues. Trimming shortened V by 6 bases and J by 7 bases, and 6 bases separated the two germline ends. CDR1 and CDR2 (germline): DFQATT, SNEGSKA (reference sequence).

The chain couples TRBV19 to TRBJ1-5; 9 bases agree with TRBD1. This CDR3 has 14 amino acids. V lost 9 bases and J lost 9; bases outside the gene matches: 12. The germline CDR1 and CDR2 sequences are LNHDA and SQIVND (reference sequence). This CDR3 is CASKGGTGSRPQHF. The DNA of the CDR3 is TGTGCCAGCAAAGGGGGGACAGGGTCCCGGCCCCAGCATTTT.

By share, this clone ranks as large (0.1 to 1%). V is TRBV9 and J is TRBJ1-1; D remains ambiguous. Germline CDR1 reads SGDLS; CDR2 reads YYNGEE. V lost 1 base and J lost 8, with 9 bases in between. The CDR3 has 12 amino acids. The CDR3 here is CASSVNDDEAFF. The CDR3 DNA is TGTGCCAGCAGCGTAAATGACGACGAAGCTTTCTTT.

In this sample, this clone turned up once. This chain uses TRBV19 with TRBJ2-7; D remains ambiguous. CDR1 and CDR2 from the germline V gene are LNHDA and SQIVND (reference sequence). The CDR3 consists of 13 residues. V lost 3 bases and J 3 bases, leaving 9 bases between the germline ends. CDR3 DNA sequence: TGTGCCAGTAGTATCGTCAACAACTACGAGCAGTACTTC. Its protein is CASSIVNNYEQYF.

CDR3 nucleotides: TGCGCCAGCAGCCCATGGAGTAGCGGGAGGGCCCAAGAGACCCAGTACTTC. It is translated as CASSPWSSGRAQETQYF. The chain couples TRBV5-1 to TRBJ2-5; 11 nucleotides match TRBD2. The germline gives CDR1 SGHRS, CDR2 YFSETQ. The CDR3 spans 17 residues. V was pared by 4 bases and J by 1 base, with 9 bases of the junction left unmatched.

The V gene is TRBV2, the J gene TRBJ1-2; 9 bases fit TRBD1. Unmatched junction bases numbered 3, after V lost 8 bases and J lost 2 bases. CDR1 is SNHLY and CDR2 is FYNNEI in the germline V gene. The CDR3 covers 13 residues. The CDR3 DNA sequence: TGTGCCAGCCTCGGACAGGGGAACTATGGCTACACCTTC. Protein product: CASLGQGNYGYTF.